This T cell receptor (beta chain) emerged from a study of blood T cell repertoires in COVID-19. For the study at large: Samples taken during acute and convalescent COVID-19 were collected in the United States, Italy and Spain.

The assay was immunoSEQ multiplex PCR, and TCRdb's table has in-frame clones only and misses some. The repertoire holds around 430,000 clones, approximately 88% seen once, with about 12% in the top ten. Seattle's cohort entered during active infection and was followed longitudinally. The CDR3 runs to 16 residues. The V gene lost 5 bases and the J gene lost 1 base, with 14 bases spanning the gap. CDR1 and CDR2 (germline): MNHEY, SMNVEV (reference sequence). Sequencing was carried out using peripheral blood. This rearrangement joins TRBV27 to TRBJ2-2; a weak D match, TRBD2 (5 bases). This TCR derives from a woman aged 50 to 60 with COVID-19, enrolled during active disease. The CDR3: CASSPPVGMNTGELFF. The DNA for the CDR3 is TGTGCCAGCAGTCCCCCAGTCGGGATGAACACCGGGGAGCTGTTTTTT.